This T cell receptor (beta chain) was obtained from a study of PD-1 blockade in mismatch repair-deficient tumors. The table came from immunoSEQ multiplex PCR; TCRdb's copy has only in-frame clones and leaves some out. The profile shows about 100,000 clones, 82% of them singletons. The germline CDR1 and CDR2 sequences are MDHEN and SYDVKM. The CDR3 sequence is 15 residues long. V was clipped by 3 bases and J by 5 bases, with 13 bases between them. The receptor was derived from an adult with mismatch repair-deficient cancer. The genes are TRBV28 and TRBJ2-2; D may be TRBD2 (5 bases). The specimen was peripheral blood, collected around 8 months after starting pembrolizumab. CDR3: CASSFEGPGTGELFF. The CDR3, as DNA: TGTGCCAGCAGTTTCGAAGGACCGGGGACCGGGGAGCTGTTTTTT.